A single sample is the source of the 32 T cell receptor beta chains below, sequenced in a study of T cells in Graves' hyperthyroidism and ophthalmopathy. RNA transcripts yielded amplified TCR beta CDR3 regions. The HTBI primer set drove a first-round RT-PCR of the TCR CDR3. TCRdb processed the multiplex PCR reads anew with MiXCR; each CDR3 protein has one entry. The table has a few hundred thousand distinct CDR3 sequences, 15% to 20% seen once. The sequencing input was blood. Receptors originate from a woman aged 40 to 50 with Graves' ophthalmopathy.

This clonotype occurred a few times. One base away lies a much larger clone, so this may be a sequencing read error. The V call is TRBV4-3, the J call TRBJ2-7; D is perhaps TRBD2 (5 bases). V dropped 1 base and J dropped 5 bases, with 15 bases sitting between them. This CDR3 spans 15 amino acids. Germline V gene sequence: CDR1 LGHNA, CDR2 YSLEER. The chain's CDR3 is CASSQGAVEVNEQYF. CDR3 in DNA: TGCGCCAGCAGCCAAGGAGCGGTAGAAGTCAACGAGCAGTACTTC.

Of note for this clonotype: One end of the junction does not line up with germline, which may come from a read error. The chain uses TRBV20-1 and TRBJ2-7; TRBD1 matches at 8 bases. The CDR3 is made up of 15 amino acids. The germline V gene encodes CDR1 DFQATT and CDR2 SNEGSKA (reference sequence). The DNA of the CDR3 is TGCAGTGCTAGAAAGGCGGACAGGGCCTCCAACGAGCAGTACTTC. Translation: CSARKADRASNEQYF.

This chain connects TRBV18 to TRBJ2-2; perhaps TRBD2 as D (6 bases). The ends were cut back, 5 bases at V and 5 bases at J, with 9 bases in the middle. The germline CDR1 and CDR2 sequences are KGHSH and LQKENI. The CDR3 length is 13 residues. DNA of the CDR3: TGTGCCAGCTCATCCGGGAGAACCGGGGAGCTGTTTTTT. It is translated as CASSSGRTGELFF.

The table lists this clonotype with many counts. The gene calls are TRBV5-1 and TRBJ1-5; D not certain. V lost 0 bases, J lost 1 base, and 5 bases lay in between. CDR3 size: 14 residues. Germline values: CDR1 SGHRS, CDR2 YFSETQ. In nucleotides, the CDR3 is TGCGCCAGCAGCTTGGATGGCAGCAATCAGCCCCAGCATTTT. Translating gives CASSLDGSNQPQHF.

This clonotype was seen ten or more times. This sequence joins TRBV28 and TRBJ2-1, with 9 bases lining up with TRBD2. V dropped 5 bases and J dropped 7; count of bases not matched to a gene: 6. Per germline, CDR1 MDHEN and CDR2 SYDVKM. The CDR3 covers 14 residues. The CDR3 reads CASSPPGLANEQFF. The CDR3 coding sequence is TGTGCCAGCAGTCCCCCGGGACTAGCAAATGAGCAGTTCTTC.

Ten or more counts support this clonotype. The gene calls are TRBV27 and TRBJ2-3; the D gene is possibly TRBD1 (5 bases). Looked up from germline, CDR1 is MNHEY and CDR2 is SMNVEV (reference sequence). V lost 3 bases and J lost 9, with 13 bases in between. The CDR3 extends over 13 amino acids. CDR3 coding DNA: TGTGCCAGCAGTTTTAGTGGGGCATCGACGCAGTATTTT. Its protein is CASSFSGASTQYF.

This clonotype was counted ten times or more. The chain uses TRBV7-9 and TRBJ1-1; D is perhaps TRBD1 (5 bases). Trimming removed 11 bases at V and 0 bases at J, with 13 bases between. This CDR3 is 13 amino acids long. Germline CDR1 and CDR2: SEHNR and FQNEAQ (reference sequence). The CDR3 DNA reads as TGTGCCTCCTTAGGGACGGTGAACACTGAAGCTTTCTTT. Its translation is CASLGTVNTEAFF.

This clonotype appeared many times. The V call is TRBV6-5, the J call TRBJ1-2; a weak D match, TRBD1 (6 bases). The germline V and J ends were trimmed by 0 bases and 8 bases, with 10 bases remaining between them. The CDR3 spans 13 residues. Germline V lookup: CDR1 MNHEY, CDR2 SVGAGI. This chain's CDR3 is CASSYSSGGGYTF. In DNA form, the CDR3 reads TGTGCCAGCAGTTACTCTTCCGGGGGCGGCTACACCTTC.

This clonotype was seen repeatedly, ten times or more. The J gene is TRBJ2-1, the V gene TRBV2; TRBD1 aligns across 10 bases. Germline V CDR1 and CDR2: SNHLY, FYNNEI. This CDR3 spans 16 amino acids. The junction had 8 bases not matched to a gene; V was cut back by 3 bases and J by 6 bases. As DNA, the CDR3 is TGTGCCAGCAGTGAGGGGCGACAGGGGGCCTTCAATGAGCAGTTCTTC. It is translated as CASSEGRQGAFNEQFF.

The table lists this clonotype with many counts. The chain is built from TRBV6-2 or TRBV6-3 and TRBJ2-2, with D possibly matching TRBD1 (6 bases). Germline V gene sequence: CDR1 MNHEY, CDR2 SVGEGT. The CDR3 contains 13 residues. Trimming shortened V by 8 bases and J by 6 bases, and 13 bases separated the two germline ends. The CDR3 DNA reads TGTGCCAGCCGGTATGGGGGCCCCGGGGAGCTGTTTTTT. Its translation: CASRYGGPGELFF.

This clonotype was seen ten or more times. The rearrangement joins TRBV6-5 to TRBJ1-3, with D perhaps matching TRBD1 (5 bases). The CDR3 spans 13 residues. CDR1 is MNHEY and CDR2 is SVGAGI in the germline V gene. Trimming stripped 6 bases from V and 6 bases from J, with 12 bases between. The CDR3 here is CASRSGEENTIYF. The DNA of the CDR3 is TGTGCCAGCAGGTCGGGGGAGGAAAACACCATATATTTT.

The table lists this clonotype with many counts. The chain carries TRBV28 and TRBJ1-1; D may be TRBD1 (6 bases). Germline assignment: CDR1 MDHEN and CDR2 SYDVKM. V was clipped by 4 bases and J by 0 bases, with 9 bases between them. This CDR3 is built from 14 residues. The CDR3 DNA sequence: TGTGCCAGCAGTTCTGGGACACTGAACACTGAAGCTTTCTTT. Translation gives CASSSGTLNTEAFF.

This clonotype was recorded many times. In nucleotides, the CDR3 is TGTGCCAGCAGACCTCCCGGACTAGCCTACACCGGGGAGCTGTTTTTT. Amino acids: CASRPPGLAYTGELFF. This chain connects TRBV27 to TRBJ2-2, with 8 bases lining up with TRBD2. The germline V gene encodes CDR1 MNHEY and CDR2 SMNVEV (reference sequence). Trimming at V came to 6 bases and at J to 3 bases, leaving 9 bases not matched to a gene. The CDR3 runs 16 residues.

At least ten counts were recorded for this clonotype. The rearrangement uses TRBV4-2 and TRBJ1-1; D might be TRBD1 (5 bases). The CDR3 totals 14 residues. Germline V gene data show CDR1 as LGHNA and CDR2 as YNFKEQ. Trimming removed 1 base at V and 4 bases at J, with 10 bases between. CDR3: CASSQAGQVTEAFF. In DNA, the CDR3 is TGTGCCAGCAGCCAAGCAGGGCAGGTCACTGAAGCTTTCTTT.

Note on this clonotype: A read error may produce the germline difference seen at one junction end. The gene calls are TRBV6-1 and TRBJ2-7, with a possible D match to TRBD2 (6 bases). In germline, CDR1 is MNHNS, CDR2 SASEGT. This CDR3 is 13 amino acids long. CDR3 nucleotides: TGTGCCAGCAGTAAGGGGACTGCCTACGAGCAGTCCTTC. Translation: CASSKGTAYEQSF.

The sample holds many counts of this clonotype. The genes are TRBV6-1 and TRBJ1-5, with 10 bases that match TRBD1. Unmatched junction bases numbered 4, after V lost 1 base and J lost 4 bases. Germline CDR1 MNHNS, CDR2 SASEGT. The CDR3 loop spans 16 amino acids. This chain's CDR3 is CASSEGWTGGNQPQHF. Written as DNA, the CDR3 is TGTGCCAGCAGTGAAGGTTGGACAGGGGGAAATCAGCCCCAGCATTTT.

This clonotype was observed at least ten times. V and J are TRBV5-1 and TRBJ1-1; D gene uncertain. The germline V and J ends were trimmed by 3 bases and 7 bases, with 13 bases remaining between them. Germline V gene sequence: CDR1 SGHRS, CDR2 YFSETQ. This CDR3 has 13 residues. CDR3 sequence reads: CASSSGPPVEAFF. The CDR3 DNA follows: TGCGCCAGCAGCTCGGGCCCCCCGGTTGAAGCTTTCTTT.

This clonotype was counted ten times or more. This chain joins TRBV11-2 and TRBJ2-3; tentatively, D is TRBD1 (6 bases). Germline V CDR1 and CDR2: SGHAT, FQNNGV. This CDR3 is built from 17 residues. V was pared by 4 bases and J by 11 bases, with 28 bases between. CDR3 region: CASSSGIDTGITRKQYF. CDR3 in DNA: TGTGCCAGCAGCTCAGGGATCGATACAGGGATCACCAGGAAGCAGTATTTT.

This chain joins TRBV19 and TRBJ1-1; no clear D. Between the trimmed V and J ends, which lost 6 bases and 5 bases, there was a span of 13 bases. CDR3 size: 13 residues. CDR1 is LNHDA and CDR2 is SQIVND in the germline V gene (reference sequence). The DNA of the CDR3 is TGTGCCAGTAGGGAGGGCGGGCGAACTGAAGCTTTCTTT. Translating it yields CASREGGRTEAFF.

The chain recombines TRBV19 with TRBJ2-2; 10 positions match TRBD2. Germline lookup yields CDR1 LNHDA and CDR2 SQIVND (reference sequence). Unmatched junction bases numbered 14, after V lost 2 bases and J lost 5 bases. The CDR3 is 19 residues long. CDR3 nucleotides: TGTGCCAGTAGTATATTGGGCCGGAGCGGGAGGGTCCGGACCGGGGAGCTGTTTTTT. Its protein is CASSILGRSGRVRTGELFF. Supplemented by reference TRBV19 and TRBJ2-2, the full variable domain reads DGGITQSPKYLFRKEGQNVTLSCEQNLNHDAMYWYRQDPGQGLRLIYYSQIVNDFQKGDIAEGYSVSREKKESFPLTVTSAQKNPTAFYLCASSILGRSGRVRTGELFFGEGSRLTVL.

The V and J genes are TRBV28 and TRBJ1-6; no definite D call. The V end was cut by 3 bases, the J end by 5 bases, with 5 bases between. The CDR3 covers 13 residues. CDR1 and CDR2 (germline): MDHEN, SYDVKM. Here the CDR3 reads CASSLDNNSPLHF. In nucleotides, the CDR3 is TGTGCCAGCAGTTTGGATAATAATTCACCCCTCCACTTT.

This clonotype was recorded at least ten times. J is TRBJ2-2 and V is TRBV6-4; no clear D. The CDR3 spans 13 residues. In germline, CDR1 is MRHNA, CDR2 SNTAGT. V was trimmed by 5 bases and J by 6 bases, leaving 10 bases between them. CDR3 sequence reads: CASSMGGAGELFF. In nucleotides, the CDR3 is TGTGCCAGCAGTATGGGCGGCGCCGGGGAGCTGTTTTTT.

This clonotype was observed many times. The chain recombines TRBV20-1 with TRBJ2-7; 7 nucleotides line up with TRBD1. CDR3 length equals 15 residues. With V trimmed by 4 bases and J by 1 base, 10 bases remained unmatched. Germline CDR1 is DFQATT and CDR2 is SNEGSKA (reference sequence). The CDR3 DNA reads as TGCAGTGCTACGCGACCGGGACAGCTATCCTACGAGCAGTACTTC. This sequence encodes CSATRPGQLSYEQYF.

This clonotype showed up many times. This chain uses TRBV9 with TRBJ1-1, with a tentative D call TRBD1 (6 bases). Trimming removed 5 bases from V and 3 bases from J, with 17 bases in between. This CDR3 contains 15 residues. Germline V gene lookup returns CDR1 SGDLS and CDR2 YYNGEE. The CDR3 loop is CASSAYRDEDTEAFF. As DNA, the CDR3 is TGTGCCAGCAGTGCCTACAGGGATGAGGACACTGAAGCTTTCTTT.

This chain connects TRBV12-3 or TRBV12-4 to TRBJ2-7; no reliable D call. V lost 5 bases and J 3 bases, leaving 14 bases between the germline ends. The CDR3 length is 14 residues. For the CDR3, the DNA is TGTGCCAGCAGTCCGTCGGATTCCCTCTACGAGCAGTACTTC. This encodes CASSPSDSLYEQYF.

This clonotype showed up many times. The chain links TRBV27 to TRBJ2-7; 11 positions match TRBD2. CDR3 length: 15 amino acids. J lost 2 bases, V lost 6 bases, and 6 bases had no gene match. Germline V gene lookup returns CDR1 MNHEY and CDR2 SMNVEV (reference sequence). The DNA for the CDR3 is TGTGCCAGCAGACTCCAACTAGCGGGAGCCTACGAGCAGTACTTC. Protein product: CASRLQLAGAYEQYF.

This clonotype was counted at least ten times. For the CDR3, the DNA is TGTGCCAGCAGTTCCGACAGGATCTTCACTGAAGCTTTCTTT. Its translation is CASSSDRIFTEAFF. The chain employs TRBV28 and TRBJ1-1, with D tentatively TRBD1 (6 bases). Germline V CDR1 and CDR2: MDHEN, SYDVKM. The CDR3 is made up of 14 amino acids. V gave up 4 bases and J gave up 4 bases, with 13 bases separating them.

This clonotype was seen ten or more times. The gene calls are TRBV7-1 and TRBJ2-7, with 7 bases aligning to TRBD1. TRBV7-1 is sorted into the ORF group, with uncertain function. The CDR3 covers 20 residues. The junction had 23 bases not matched to a gene; V was cut back by 3 bases and J by 3 bases. This chain's CDR3 is CASSSSGTASYQTPFYEQYF. The DNA for the CDR3 is TGTGCCAGCAGCTCCTCCGGGACAGCTTCGTACCAGACCCCATTCTACGAGCAGTACTTC.

This clonotype occurred a few times. This chain connects TRBV7-8 to TRBJ1-1; possible D gene TRBD1, 5 bases. From germline, CDR1 is SGHVS and CDR2 FQNEAQ. Trimming stripped 6 bases from V and 2 bases from J, with 10 bases between. The length of the CDR3 is 13 residues. The DNA for the CDR3 is TGTGCCAGCAGTTACGACAGTAACACTGAAGCTTTCTTT. Amino acid sequence: CASSYDSNTEAFF.

The sample holds many counts of this clonotype. The V call is TRBV12-3 or TRBV12-4, the J call TRBJ1-1, with D unresolved. The CDR3 loop spans 12 amino acids. V was cut by 6 bases and J by 1 base, with 6 bases left in between. The chain's CDR3 is CASSPANTEAFF. In nucleotides, the CDR3 is TGTGCCAGCAGCCCAGCGAACACTGAAGCTTTCTTT.

This clonotype was observed at least ten times. This chain connects TRBV7-9 to TRBJ2-7, with TRBD1 matching over 11 bases. The CDR3 loop spans 15 amino acids. With 3 bases clipped from V and 3 bases from J, the junction kept 4 bases outside the gene matches. The germline V gene has CDR1 SEHNR and CDR2 FQNEAQ (reference sequence). The CDR3 bases are TGTGCCAGCAGCTTCCCCGGGACAGGGGGCTACGAGCAGTACTTC. This codes for CASSFPGTGGYEQYF.

This clonotype was counted only a few times. The DNA for the CDR3 is TGTGCCAGCAGCCGCGGACTAGCGGTCCAAGAGACCCAGTACTTC. It is translated as CASSRGLAVQETQYF. The gene calls are TRBV11-2 and TRBJ2-5, with 10 bases fitting TRBD2. Germline loops: CDR1 SGHAT, CDR2 FQNNGV. J lost 1 base, V lost 5 bases, and 4 bases had no gene match. This CDR3 has 15 residues.